The clone carrying this T cell receptor (beta chain) was detected a few times. The sample comes from a study of T cells of healthy individuals. TCRdb reprocessed the 5' RACE reads via MiXCR and lists one record per CDR3 protein. Among tens of thousands of distinct CDR3 sequences listed, about 5.5% were seen once. The germline V gene has CDR1 SGHKS and CDR2 YYEKEE (reference sequence). V gave up 4 bases and J gave up 5 bases; unmatched junction bases: 14. The CDR3 spans 16 residues. This TCR was sampled from a female donor in good health. The chain has TRBV5-5 and TRBJ1-2; 7 bases are a match to TRBD1. The CDR3 loop reads CASSQATGAQIYGYTF. DNA for the CDR3: TGTGCCAGCAGCCAAGCCACAGGGGCCCAGATATATGGCTACACCTTC. Variable domain in full (rest from reference TRBV5-5 and TRBJ1-2): DAGVTQSPTHLIKTRGQQVTLRCSPISGHKSVSWYQQVLGQGPQFIFQYYEKEERGRGNFPDRFSARQFPNYSSELNVNALLLGDSALYLCASSQATGAQIYGYTFGSGTRLTVV.